Listed below are T cell receptor beta chains from one sample, sequenced in a study of CD8 T cells in ankylosing spondylitis. Each CDR3 protein gets one entry after TCRdb re-called the 5' RACE reads with MiXCR. The sample holds under 450,000 distinct CDR3 sequences, 20% to 25% seen once. Sample: blood, either unsorted or a sorted T cell fraction (not recorded which). These receptors were taken from a male donor with ankylosing spondylitis or in good health (not recorded which). The CDR3 runs from the conserved cysteine through the conserved F or W. D genes are given only for firm matches. Some rows have no size entry. The others give once, few or many, or a class for an expanded clone.

D | size | J | V | CDR3 | DNA
TRBD2 | NA | TRBJ2-3 | TRBV4-1 | CASSQLTSGGLTDTQYF | TGCGCCAGCAGCCAGTTGACTAGCGGGGGGCTCACAGATACGCAGTATTTT
TRBD2 | few | TRBJ2-3 | TRBV11-2 | CASSLLAGGPVNTDTQYF | TGTGCCAGCAGCCTATTAGCGGGGGGCCCCGTCAACACAGATACGCAGTATTTT
TRBD2 | many | TRBJ2-4 | TRBV29-1 | CSVELVGGGPKNIQYF | TGCAGCGTTGAATTGGTTGGCGGGGGGCCCAAAAACATTCAGTACTTC
TRBD2 | many | TRBJ2-1 | TRBV28 | CASSFGGGPLFF | TGTGCCAGCAGTTTCGGCGGGGGGCCCCTGTTCTTC
NA | few | TRBJ2-2 | TRBV12-3/TRBV12-4 | CASSQSSTGELFF | TGTGCCAGCAGTCAGTCATCTACCGGGGAGCTGTTTTTT
NA | NA | TRBJ2-1 | TRBV19 | CASSNSNEQFF | TGTGCCAGTAGCAACAGCAATGAGCAGTTCTTC
NA | NA | TRBJ2-3 | TRBV11-3 | CASSLGRDHDTDTQYF | TGTGCCAGCAGCTTAGGCCGGGACCACGACACAGATACGCAGTATTTT
NA | few | TRBJ1-2 | TRBV7-2 | CASSLEGGYTF | TGTGCCAGCAGCTTAGAAGGAGGCTACACCTTC
NA | few | TRBJ1-2 | TRBV9 | CASSVAPFEGNYGYTF | TGTGCCAGCAGCGTAGCTCCATTCGAGGGAAACTATGGCTACACCTTC
NA | few | TRBJ2-1 | TRBV20-1 | CSASLPNSGNEQFF | TGCAGTGCTAGCCTACCTAATAGCGGAAATGAGCAGTTCTTC
NA | few | TRBJ1-2 | TRBV10-2 | CASSESDERNGYTF | TGCGCCAGCAGTGAGTCGGACGAGAGAAATGGCTACACCTTC
TRBD1 | NA | TRBJ2-3 | TRBV7-6 | CASSPSDRVGDTQYF | TGTGCCAGCAGCCCGAGTGACAGGGTCGGAGATACGCAGTATTTT
NA | NA | TRBJ2-7 | TRBV12-3/TRBV12-4 | CASNLQGVGYEQCF | TGTGCCAGCAACCTACAGGGAGTCGGCTACGAGCAGTGCTTC
NA | NA | TRBJ2-1 | TRBV7-6 | CASSFIGSYNEQFF | TGTGCCAGCAGCTTTATTGGCTCCTACAATGAGCAGTTCTTC
TRBD2 | NA | TRBJ2-7 | TRBV4-2 | CASSQALAGVSYEQYF | TGTGCCAGCAGCCAAGCGCTAGCGGGGGTTTCCTACGAGCAGTACTTC
TRBD2 | once | TRBJ2-3 | TRBV7-9 | CATNGGAQDTQYF | TGTGCCACCAACGGGGGGGCCCAAGATACGCAGTATTTT
TRBD1 | NA | TRBJ2-2 | TRBV29-1 | CSTGQDNTGELFF | TGCAGCACCGGACAGGATAACACCGGGGAGCTGTTTTTT
NA | NA | TRBJ1-1 | TRBV19 | CASSPELPSTEAFF | TGTGCCAGTAGCCCGGAGCTGCCGAGCACTGAAGCTTTCTTT
NA | NA | TRBJ2-3 | TRBV12-3/TRBV12-4 | CASSLTEATDTQYF | TGTGCCAGCAGTCTGACGGAGGCCACAGATACGCAGTATTTT
NA | few | TRBJ2-5 | TRBV5-6 | CASSLALRNGGETQYF | TGTGCCAGCAGCTTGGCCCTACGGAACGGGGGAGAGACCCAGTACTTC
NA | few | TRBJ2-7 | TRBV5-6 | CASSLADSPYEQYF | TGTGCCAGCAGCTTGGCTGACAGCCCCTACGAGCAGTACTTC
NA | many | TRBJ2-1 | TRBV12-3/TRBV12-4 | CASSMYNEQFF | TGTGCCAGCAGTATGTACAATGAGCAGTTCTTC
NA | once | TRBJ2-1 | TRBV6-5 | CASSNGGTEQFF | TGTGCCAGCAGCAACGGGGGTACTGAGCAGTTCTTC
NA | NA | TRBJ2-1 | TRBV14 | CASRSTGEPLAEQFF | TGTGCCAGCAGGTCAACGGGGGAGCCCCTTGCTGAGCAGTTCTTC